These 3 T cell receptor beta chains originate from one sample sequenced in a study of early T cells in non-severe SARS-CoV-2 infection. Each CDR3 protein is one row after TCRdb ran MiXCR on the 5' RACE reads. This repertoire shows around 82,000 distinct CDR3 sequences, about 10% found once; its top ten account for about 4.8%. Sample: whole blood. These receptors were taken from an adult who was a healthcare worker with PCR-confirmed SARS-CoV-2 infection or an uninfected control (not recorded which).

This clonotype was seen ten or more times. The CDR3 here is CASSPETAGISDTQYF. DNA for the CDR3: TGTGCCAGCAGCCCAGAAACGGCAGGGATTTCAGATACGCAGTATTTT. The gene calls are TRBV7-9 and TRBJ2-3; TRBD1 might be the D (5 bases). The germline V gene has CDR1 SEHNR and CDR2 FQNEAQ (reference sequence). The length of the CDR3 is 16 residues. V lost 5 bases and J lost 4, with 19 bases in between.

The chain is built from TRBV7-2 and TRBJ1-5; 7 bases are a match to TRBD1. The CDR3 is 15 residues long. Losses at the gene ends were 5 bases for V and 0 bases for J; bases not matched to a gene: 4. Germline assignment: CDR1 SGHTA and CDR2 FQGNSA. The CDR3 DNA is TGTGCCAGCAGCCTGGGACAGAATAGCAATCAGCCCCAGCATTTT. Protein product: CASSLGQNSNQPQHF. Together with reference TRBV7-2 and TRBJ1-5, the CDR3 gives the full variable domain: GAGVSQSPSNKVTEKGKDVELRCDPISGHTALYWYRQSLGQGLEFLIYFQGNSAPDKSGLPSDRFSAERTGGSVSTLTIQRTQQEDSAVYLCASSLGQNSNQPQHFGDGTRLSIL.

This clonotype was seen at least ten times. CDR3 sequence (DNA): TGCAGCGCTAGACAGGGGTCCACCGGGGAGCTGTTTTTT. The encoded protein is CSARQGSTGELFF. The V call is TRBV29-1, the J call TRBJ2-2; 8 bases align to TRBD1. V was pared by 7 bases and J by 4 bases, with 5 bases of the junction left unmatched. Germline values: CDR1 SQVTM, CDR2 ANQGSEA. CDR3 length: 13 amino acids.